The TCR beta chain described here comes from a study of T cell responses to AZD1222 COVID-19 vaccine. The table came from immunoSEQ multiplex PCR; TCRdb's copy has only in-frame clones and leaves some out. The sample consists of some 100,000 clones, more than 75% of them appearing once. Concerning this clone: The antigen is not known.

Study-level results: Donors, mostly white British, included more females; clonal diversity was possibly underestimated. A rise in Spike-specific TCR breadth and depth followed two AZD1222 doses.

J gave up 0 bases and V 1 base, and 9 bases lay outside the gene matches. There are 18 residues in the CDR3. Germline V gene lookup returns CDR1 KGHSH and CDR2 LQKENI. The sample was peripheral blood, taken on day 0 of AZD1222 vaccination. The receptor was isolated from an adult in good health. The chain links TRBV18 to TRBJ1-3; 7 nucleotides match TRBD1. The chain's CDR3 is CASSPQVGQRSSGNTIYF. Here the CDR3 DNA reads TGTGCCAGCTCACCACAGGTGGGACAGCGGAGCTCTGGAAACACCATATATTTT.